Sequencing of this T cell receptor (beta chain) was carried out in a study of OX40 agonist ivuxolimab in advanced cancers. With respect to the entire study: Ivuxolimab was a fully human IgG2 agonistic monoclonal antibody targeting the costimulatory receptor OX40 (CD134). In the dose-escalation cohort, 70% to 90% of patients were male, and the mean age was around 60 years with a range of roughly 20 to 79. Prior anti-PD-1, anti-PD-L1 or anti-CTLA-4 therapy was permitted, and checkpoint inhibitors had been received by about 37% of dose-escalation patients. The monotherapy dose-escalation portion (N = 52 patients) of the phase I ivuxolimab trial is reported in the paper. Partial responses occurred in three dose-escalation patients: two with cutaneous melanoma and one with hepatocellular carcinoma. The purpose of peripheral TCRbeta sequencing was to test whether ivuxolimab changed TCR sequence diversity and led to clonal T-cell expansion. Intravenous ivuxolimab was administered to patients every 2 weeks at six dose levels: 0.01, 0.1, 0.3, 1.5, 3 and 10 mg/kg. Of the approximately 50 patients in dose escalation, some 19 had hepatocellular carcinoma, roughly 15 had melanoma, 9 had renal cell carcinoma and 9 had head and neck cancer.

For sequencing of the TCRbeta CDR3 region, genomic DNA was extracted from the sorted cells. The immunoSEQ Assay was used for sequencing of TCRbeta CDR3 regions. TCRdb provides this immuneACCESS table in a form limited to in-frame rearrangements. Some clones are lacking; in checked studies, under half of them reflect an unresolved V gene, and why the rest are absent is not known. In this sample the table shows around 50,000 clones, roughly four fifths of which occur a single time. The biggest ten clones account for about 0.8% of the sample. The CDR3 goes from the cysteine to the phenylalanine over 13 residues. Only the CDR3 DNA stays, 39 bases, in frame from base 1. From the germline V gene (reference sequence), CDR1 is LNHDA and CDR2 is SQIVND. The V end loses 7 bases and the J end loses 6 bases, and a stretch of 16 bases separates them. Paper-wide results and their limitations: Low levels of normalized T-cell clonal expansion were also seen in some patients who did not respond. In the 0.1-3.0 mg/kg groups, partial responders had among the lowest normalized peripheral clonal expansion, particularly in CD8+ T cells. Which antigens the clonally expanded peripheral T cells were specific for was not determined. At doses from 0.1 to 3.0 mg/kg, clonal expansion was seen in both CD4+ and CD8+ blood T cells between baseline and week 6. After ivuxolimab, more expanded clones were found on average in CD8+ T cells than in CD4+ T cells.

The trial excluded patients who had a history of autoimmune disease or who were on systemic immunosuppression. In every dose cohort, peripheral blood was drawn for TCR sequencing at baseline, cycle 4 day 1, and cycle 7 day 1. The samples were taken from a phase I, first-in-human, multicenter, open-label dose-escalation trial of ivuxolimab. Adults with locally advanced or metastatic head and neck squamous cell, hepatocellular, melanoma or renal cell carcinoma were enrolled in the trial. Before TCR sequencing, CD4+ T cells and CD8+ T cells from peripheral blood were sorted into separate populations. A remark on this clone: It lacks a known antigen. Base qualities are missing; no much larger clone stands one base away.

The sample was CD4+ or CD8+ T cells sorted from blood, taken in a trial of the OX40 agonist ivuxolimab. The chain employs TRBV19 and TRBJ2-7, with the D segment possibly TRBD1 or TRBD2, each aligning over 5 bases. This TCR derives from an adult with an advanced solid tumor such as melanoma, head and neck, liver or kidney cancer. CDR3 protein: CASTPNQRGEQYF. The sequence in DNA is TGTGCCAGTACCCCGAACCAGAGGGGCGAGCAGTACTTC.